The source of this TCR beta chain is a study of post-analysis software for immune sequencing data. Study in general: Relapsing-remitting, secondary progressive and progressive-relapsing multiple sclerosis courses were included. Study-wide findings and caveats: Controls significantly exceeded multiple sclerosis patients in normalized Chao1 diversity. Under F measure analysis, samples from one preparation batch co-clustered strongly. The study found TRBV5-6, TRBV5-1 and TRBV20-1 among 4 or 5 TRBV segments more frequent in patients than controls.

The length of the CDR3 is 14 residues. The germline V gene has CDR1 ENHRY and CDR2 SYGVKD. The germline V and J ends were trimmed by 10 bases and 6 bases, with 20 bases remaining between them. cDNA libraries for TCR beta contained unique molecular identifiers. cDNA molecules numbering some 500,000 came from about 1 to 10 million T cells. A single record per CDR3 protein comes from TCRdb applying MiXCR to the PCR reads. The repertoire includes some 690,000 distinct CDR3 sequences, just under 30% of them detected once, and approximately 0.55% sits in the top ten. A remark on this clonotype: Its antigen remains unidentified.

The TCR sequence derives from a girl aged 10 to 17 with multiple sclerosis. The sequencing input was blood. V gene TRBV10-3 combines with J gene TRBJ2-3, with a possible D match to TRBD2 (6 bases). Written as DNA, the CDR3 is TGTGCCACGATCCGGACCTCCGCGGGGGATACGCAGTATTTT. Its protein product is CATIRTSAGDTQYF.